The TCR beta chain described here comes from a study of control samples from healthy donors and cancer patients. Trimming stripped 1 base from V and 10 bases from J, with 11 bases between. This CDR3 comprises 13 residues. Germline CDR1 is MNHNS and CDR2 is SASEGT. Assay used: immunoSEQ multiplex PCR; TCRdb lists only in-frame clones, some missing. The data contain approximately 84,000 clones, roughly 82% of them singletons. This TCR derives from a woman aged 55-70 years in good health. The sample was blood. The chain recombines TRBV6-1 with TRBJ2-1, with a possible D match to TRBD2 (7 bases). In DNA, the CDR3 is TGTGCCAGCAGTGAAGGTGGCGGGGGCGAGCAGTTCTTC. The encoded protein is CASSEGGGGEQFF.